This record looks at one T cell receptor beta chain sequence and its context. The antigen remains undetermined. This sample is drawn from a study of T-cell memory formation after mild COVID-19. Study-wide background: TCR clusters were mostly donor specific.

Study-level findings and limits: Second-wave clones with a day 37 peak had unconfirmed SARS-CoV-2 specificity. While clones contracting from day 15 to 85 were balanced between CD4 and CD8, later expanders leaned CD4+.

The ends were cut back, 0 bases at V and 10 bases at J, with 9 bases in the middle. This CDR3 is built from 12 residues. Germline CDR1 and CDR2: SGHRS and YFSETQ. Amplification by 5'RACE using constant-segment primers produced TCR alpha and TCR beta cDNA libraries that carried sample barcodes and UMIs. TCRdb reanalysed the 5' RACE reads using MiXCR and keeps one entry per CDR3 protein. The profile covers almost 250,000 distinct CDR3 sequences, with 15% appearing a single time and 2% to 2.5% taken by the ten largest. V usage is TRBV5-1 and J usage is TRBJ2-3; either TRBD1 or TRBD2 may supply D (5 bases each). The specimen sequenced was PBMCs or a T cell subset sorted from them (not recorded which). This receptor was obtained from an adult woman who had mild COVID-19 (a few samples of this study predate the infection). Cell type and time point are not known. The chain's CDR3 is CASSLDGTAQYF. The CDR3 nucleotides read TGCGCCAGCAGCTTGGATGGGACGGCGCAGTATTTT. Looking up the rest from reference TRBV5-1 and TRBJ2-3 gives the full variable domain: KAGVTQTPRYLIKTRGQQVTLSCSPISGHRSVSWYQQTPGQGLQFLFEYFSETQRNKGNFPGRFSGRQFSNSRSEMNVSTLELGDSALYLCASSLDGTAQYFGPGTRLTVL.